This T cell receptor (beta chain) was found in a study of shared clonotypes between healthy human individuals. Study findings and constraints: Roughly 4.6% of naive CD4 clonotypes were common to several donors. The study sampled only blood, and tissue repertoires likely differ.

The assay was immunoSEQ multiplex PCR, and TCRdb's table has in-frame clones only and misses some. The sample includes about 2 million clones, about 95% seen only once; the top ten take 1.2%. Looked up from germline, CDR1 is LNHDA and CDR2 is SQIVND (reference sequence). This CDR3 comprises 13 residues. The ends were cut back, 1 base at V and 5 bases at J, with 6 bases in the middle. CD8 cells regarded as naive lacked CD45RO, were positively chosen for CCR7, and omitted terminally differentiated effector memory CD45RA+ cells. A note on this clone: Its target is not known.

This rearrangement joins TRBV19 to TRBJ1-5; D is unclear. This sequence was found in a man younger than 30 in good health. Input material: naive CD8+ T cells sorted from blood. DNA for the CDR3: TGTGCCAGTAGTATAGCCCTATATCAGCCCCAGCATTTT. Its translation is CASSIALYQPQHF.